These T cell receptor beta chains were read from a single sample in a study of blood T cell repertoires in COVID-19. Measured with immunoSEQ multiplex PCR; TCRdb has only the in-frame clones, and not every one. Altogether more than 250,000 clones are present, around 80% being singletons, with the ten largest covering roughly 4.7%. The sequencing sample was made of PBMCs or T cells enriched from blood (not recorded which). The receptors stem from a man aged 35 to 55 who had been exposed to COVID-19. CDR3s include the opening cysteine and the closing phenylalanine or tryptophan. The D gene is left open where the match is weak. For some rows the clone size is stated as once, few or many, or as a class when expanded; others skip it.

CDR3aa: CASSQVAGWHEQYF
CDR3nt: TGCGCCAGCAGCCAAGTAGCGGGGTGGCACGAGCAGTACTTC
j_gene: TRBJ2-7
d_gene: TRBD2
v_gene: TRBV4-1
abundance: few
len: 14

CDR3aa: CAWSYREKAFF
CDR3nt: TGTGCCTGGAGTTACAGGGAGAAAGCTTTCTTT
j_gene: TRBJ1-1
d_gene: NA
v_gene: TRBV30
abundance: NA
len: 11

CDR3aa: CASSRPTGKGYEQYF
CDR3nt: TGTGCCAGCAGTAGACCGACAGGGAAAGGGTACGAGCAGTACTTC
j_gene: TRBJ2-7
d_gene: TRBD1
v_gene: TRBV6-5
abundance: NA
len: 15

CDR3aa: CASSPGADQPQHF
CDR3nt: TGTGCCAGCTCACCAGGGGCCGATCAGCCCCAGCATTTT
j_gene: TRBJ1-5
d_gene: NA
v_gene: TRBV18
abundance: few
len: 13

CDR3aa: CATSDQPAGGYTF
CDR3nt: TGTGCCACCAGTGACCAACCGGCGGGCGGCTACACCTTC
j_gene: TRBJ1-2
d_gene: NA
v_gene: TRBV24-1
abundance: few
len: 13

CDR3aa: CASEGSGSEQFF
CDR3nt: TGTGCCAGCGAGGGTAGTGGCAGTGAGCAGTTCTTC
j_gene: TRBJ2-1
d_gene: NA
v_gene: TRBV6-1
abundance: NA
len: 12

CDR3aa: CASSETGTSGYNEQFF
CDR3nt: TGTGCCAGCAGTGAGACCGGGACTAGCGGGTACAATGAGCAGTTCTTC
j_gene: TRBJ2-1
d_gene: TRBD2
v_gene: TRBV6-1
abundance: NA
len: 16

CDR3aa: CAISAESGRGDNEQFF
CDR3nt: TGTGCCATCAGTGCAGAGAGCGGGAGAGGCGACAATGAGCAGTTCTTC
j_gene: TRBJ2-1
d_gene: TRBD2
v_gene: TRBV10-3
abundance: NA
len: 16

CDR3aa: CASGDREYSYEQYF
CDR3nt: TGTGCCAGTGGGGACAGGGAGTACTCCTACGAGCAGTACTTC
j_gene: TRBJ2-7
d_gene: NA
v_gene: TRBV21-1
abundance: once
len: 14

CDR3aa: CASSSRTEAEQYF
CDR3nt: TGTGCCAGCAGCTCAAGGACAGAGGCCGAGCAGTACTTC
j_gene: TRBJ2-7
d_gene: NA
v_gene: TRBV5-4
abundance: NA
len: 13

CDR3aa: CAITSGTDTQYF
CDR3nt: TGTGCCATCACGAGCGGCACAGATACGCAGTATTTT
j_gene: TRBJ2-3
d_gene: NA
v_gene: TRBV10-3
abundance: NA
len: 12

CDR3aa: CASSPWGGSSYEQYF
CDR3nt: TGTGCCAGCAGTCCATGGGGCGGGAGTTCCTACGAGCAGTACTTC
j_gene: TRBJ2-7
d_gene: TRBD2
v_gene: TRBV28
abundance: once
len: 15

CDR3aa: CSASSVREQYF
CDR3nt: TGCAGTGCTAGCTCAGTGAGGGAGCAGTACTTC
j_gene: TRBJ2-7
d_gene: NA
v_gene: TRBV20-1
abundance: NA
len: 11

CDR3aa: CATSDPATAYGYTF
CDR3nt: TGTGCCACCAGTGACCCCGCGACAGCTTATGGCTACACCTTC
j_gene: TRBJ1-2
d_gene: NA
v_gene: TRBV24-1
abundance: NA
len: 14

CDR3aa: CASSTPTSGRGNEQFF
CDR3nt: TGTGCCAGTAGTACCCCAACTAGCGGGAGAGGCAATGAGCAGTTCTTC
j_gene: TRBJ2-1
d_gene: TRBD2
v_gene: TRBV19
abundance: NA
len: 16

CDR3aa: CATSGQKNTEAFF
CDR3nt: TGTGCCACCAGTGGACAGAAGAACACTGAAGCTTTCTTT
j_gene: TRBJ1-1
d_gene: NA
v_gene: TRBV24-1
abundance: few
len: 13

CDR3aa: CAWSPGGRADTQYF
CDR3nt: TGTGCCTGGAGCCCGGGGGGTCGGGCAGATACGCAGTATTTT
j_gene: TRBJ2-3
d_gene: TRBD2
v_gene: TRBV30
abundance: NA
len: 14

CDR3aa: CASSLVGGSSPLHF
CDR3nt: TGCGCCAGCAGCTTGGTGGGGGGGAGTTCACCCCTCCACTTT
j_gene: TRBJ1-6
d_gene: NA
v_gene: TRBV5-1
abundance: NA
len: 14

CDR3aa: CASSQLGFQRADTQYF
CDR3nt: TGTGCCAGCAGCCAATTAGGTTTTCAGCGCGCAGATACGCAGTATTTT
j_gene: TRBJ2-3
d_gene: NA
v_gene: TRBV14
abundance: NA
len: 16

CDR3aa: CASSLVTGAYNEQFF
CDR3nt: TGTGCCAGCAGCTTGGTGACAGGGGCCTACAATGAGCAGTTCTTC
j_gene: TRBJ2-1
d_gene: TRBD1
v_gene: TRBV11-3
abundance: NA
len: 15

CDR3aa: CASSYGGRPDTQYF
CDR3nt: TGTGCCAGCAGTTATGGCGGGAGACCAGATACGCAGTATTTT
j_gene: TRBJ2-3
d_gene: TRBD2
v_gene: TRBV6-5
abundance: once
len: 14

CDR3aa: CASSPRTSRQTQYF
CDR3nt: TGTGCCAGCAGCCCCCGGACTAGCCGGCAGACCCAGTACTTC
j_gene: TRBJ2-5
d_gene: TRBD2
v_gene: TRBV3-1/TRBV3-2
abundance: once
len: 14

CDR3aa: CASSKRIAGGFGNEQFF
CDR3nt: TGCGCCAGCAGCAAACGTATAGCGGGAGGATTCGGCAATGAGCAGTTCTTC
j_gene: TRBJ2-1
d_gene: TRBD2
v_gene: TRBV5-1
abundance: NA
len: 17

CDR3aa: CASSIPETGNEKLFF
CDR3nt: TGTGCCAGTAGTATACCTGAAACAGGGAACGAAAAACTGTTTTTT
j_gene: TRBJ1-4
d_gene: NA
v_gene: TRBV19
abundance: NA
len: 15

CDR3aa: CASSIQGLAGGPSYEQYF
CDR3nt: TGTGCCAGCAGCATACAGGGATTAGCGGGAGGGCCCTCCTACGAGCAGTACTTC
j_gene: TRBJ2-7
d_gene: TRBD2
v_gene: TRBV5-8
abundance: NA
len: 18

CDR3aa: CASSQVAGVVPQAYF
CDR3nt: TGTGCCAGCAGCCAAGTTGCGGGAGTGGTTCCCCAAGCGTACTTC
j_gene: TRBJ2-7
d_gene: TRBD2
v_gene: TRBV14
abundance: NA
len: 15

CDR3aa: CASSLLLAGNEQYF
CDR3nt: TGTGCCAGCAGCTTACTCCTAGCGGGAAACGAGCAGTACTTC
j_gene: TRBJ2-7
d_gene: TRBD2
v_gene: TRBV5-4
abundance: NA
len: 14

CDR3aa: CASSDRQGLAGNEQFF
CDR3nt: TGTGCCAGCAGTGATCGACAGGGACTAGCGGGGAATGAGCAGTTCTTC
j_gene: TRBJ2-1
d_gene: TRBD2
v_gene: TRBV25-1
abundance: NA
len: 16

CDR3aa: CATGGFSTDTQYF
CDR3nt: TGTGCCACCGGAGGGTTTAGCACAGATACGCAGTATTTT
j_gene: TRBJ2-3
d_gene: NA
v_gene: TRBV24-1
abundance: NA
len: 13

CDR3aa: CASSPRQIATNEKLFF
CDR3nt: TGTGCCAGCTCACCAAGACAGATTGCAACTAATGAAAAACTGTTTTTT
j_gene: TRBJ1-4
d_gene: NA
v_gene: TRBV18
abundance: NA
len: 16

CDR3aa: CASSIGSGDTKAFF
CDR3nt: TGTGCCAGTAGTATTGGTTCTGGGGACACCAAAGCTTTCTTT
j_gene: TRBJ1-1
d_gene: NA
v_gene: TRBV19
abundance: NA
len: 14

CDR3aa: CASSPPEPSYNEQFF
CDR3nt: TGTGCCAGCTCACCCCCCGAGCCATCCTACAATGAGCAGTTCTTC
j_gene: TRBJ2-1
d_gene: NA
v_gene: TRBV18
abundance: NA
len: 15

CDR3aa: CASSLGASNQPQHF
CDR3nt: TGCGCCAGCAGCTTGGGGGCTAGCAATCAGCCCCAGCATTTT
j_gene: TRBJ1-5
d_gene: NA
v_gene: TRBV5-1
abundance: NA
len: 14

CDR3aa: CASSTGTGLYGYTF
CDR3nt: TGTGCCAGCAGCACCGGGACAGGACTCTATGGCTACACCTTC
j_gene: TRBJ1-2
d_gene: TRBD1
v_gene: TRBV9
abundance: NA
len: 14

CDR3aa: CASCYFEGGETQYF
CDR3nt: TGTGCCAGCTGCTATTTCGAGGGTGGGGAGACCCAGTACTTC
j_gene: TRBJ2-5
d_gene: NA
v_gene: TRBV2
abundance: once
len: 14

CDR3aa: CASSLGPSGSLSILNEQYF
CDR3nt: TGTGCCAGCAGCTTAGGGCCTAGCGGGAGCCTCTCAATTCTTAACGAGCAGTACTTC
j_gene: TRBJ2-7
d_gene: TRBD2
v_gene: TRBV11-3
abundance: NA
len: 19

CDR3aa: CASSFGSLGGEQYF
CDR3nt: TGTGCCAGCAGCTTCGGTAGTCTGGGGGGCGAGCAGTACTTC
j_gene: TRBJ2-7
d_gene: NA
v_gene: TRBV5-4
abundance: NA
len: 14

CDR3aa: CATAAGGISQPQHF
CDR3nt: TGTGCCACCGCCGCAGGGGGTATTAGTCAGCCCCAGCATTTT
j_gene: TRBJ1-5
d_gene: TRBD1
v_gene: TRBV24-1
abundance: NA
len: 14

CDR3aa: CASRGQGFHEQYF
CDR3nt: TGTGCCAGCAGAGGACAGGGGTTCCACGAGCAGTACTTC
j_gene: TRBJ2-7
d_gene: TRBD1
v_gene: TRBV3-1/TRBV3-2
abundance: NA
len: 13

CDR3aa: CATSDPTGGGQETQYF
CDR3nt: TGTGCCACCAGTGACCCGACAGGGGGCGGACAAGAGACCCAGTACTTC
j_gene: TRBJ2-5
d_gene: TRBD1
v_gene: TRBV24-1
abundance: NA
len: 16

CDR3aa: CSVDSAGEQYF
CDR3nt: TGCAGCGTTGATTCTGCGGGGGAGCAGTACTTC
j_gene: TRBJ2-7
d_gene: NA
v_gene: TRBV29-1
abundance: few
len: 11

CDR3aa: CASSRATGVSGNTIYF
CDR3nt: TGTGCCAGTTCCCGGGCAACAGGAGTCTCTGGAAACACCATATATTTT
j_gene: TRBJ1-3
d_gene: NA
v_gene: TRBV21-1
abundance: NA
len: 16

CDR3aa: CASSLDRGGELFF
CDR3nt: TGTGCCAGCAGCTTAGATAGGGGCGGGGAGCTGTTTTTT
j_gene: TRBJ2-2
d_gene: NA
v_gene: TRBV11-3
abundance: few
len: 13

CDR3aa: CASLGEGNQPQHF
CDR3nt: TGTGCCAGTTTGGGGGAGGGCAATCAGCCCCAGCATTTT
j_gene: TRBJ1-5
d_gene: NA
v_gene: TRBV19
abundance: once
len: 13

CDR3aa: CAISGQGLNSGANVLTF
CDR3nt: TGTGCCATCAGTGGTCAGGGACTAAATTCTGGGGCCAACGTCCTGACTTTC
j_gene: TRBJ2-6
d_gene: TRBD2
v_gene: TRBV10-3
abundance: NA
len: 17

CDR3aa: CASSLRIHTSGRTYEQYF
CDR3nt: TGCGCCAGCAGCTTACGAATACATACTAGCGGGCGCACCTACGAGCAGTACTTC
j_gene: TRBJ2-7
d_gene: TRBD2
v_gene: TRBV5-1
abundance: NA
len: 18

CDR3aa: CSVETTGTGIYEQYF
CDR3nt: TGCAGCGTTGAAACAACCGGGACAGGGATCTACGAGCAGTACTTC
j_gene: TRBJ2-7
d_gene: TRBD1
v_gene: TRBV29-1
abundance: NA
len: 15

CDR3aa: CASRLAGSYNEQFF
CDR3nt: TGTGCCAGCCGACTAGCGGGTTCCTACAATGAGCAGTTCTTC
j_gene: TRBJ2-1
d_gene: TRBD2
v_gene: TRBV27
abundance: few
len: 14

CDR3aa: CATGGHLGTSGRGESYNEQFF
CDR3nt: TGTGCCACCGGAGGGCACCTTGGGACTAGCGGCCGAGGGGAGAGCTACAATGAGCAGTTCTTC
j_gene: TRBJ2-1
d_gene: TRBD2
v_gene: TRBV24-1
abundance: NA
len: 21

CDR3aa: CASGPGLGELFF
CDR3nt: TGTGCTAGTGGTCCAGGACTAGGGGAGCTGTTTTTT
j_gene: TRBJ2-2
d_gene: NA
v_gene: TRBV12-5
abundance: once
len: 12